These 26 T cell receptor beta chains were sequenced from one sample in a study of T-cell reconstitution after alpha-beta-depleted transplantation in children (dated by TCRdb to the mid-2010s). The library came from PCR. The sequencer listed for this sample is Illumina HiSeq 2500. TCR library preparation used molecular barcoding, with unique molecular identifiers applied to normalize quantification of the TCRbeta repertoire. TCRdb trimmed the raw reads at Q25, called clones with MiXCR and kept productive beta chains. Merged by CDR3 protein, the rows form single entries marked with the most common genes and DNA. The sample has 200,000 to 250,000 distinct CDR3 sequences on record, around 9.2% of them singletons. The top ten constitute 35% of the sample. The meaning of the sample's treatment or condition label: allogeneic hematopoietic cell transplantation with graft depleted of TCRalphabeta T cells and CD19 B cells.

Sequences were derived from PBMCs, mostly from graft donor cells, sampled 360 days after TCRalphabeta/CD19-depleted stem cell transplant. All receptors come from a male patient under 10 years old who had a stem cell transplant for acute myeloid leukemia, so the T cells may come from the graft donor.

This clonotype appeared many times. The chain carries TRBV6-2 or TRBV6-3 and TRBJ2-5, with TRBD1 matching 8 bases. In germline, CDR1 is MNHEY, CDR2 SVGEGT. With 5 bases clipped from V and 5 bases from J, the junction kept 13 bases outside the gene matches. The CDR3 is 16 residues long. The DNA for the CDR3 is TGTGCCAGCAGTCCCAGCGGACAGGGTCGGTGGGAGACCCAGTACTTC. Its protein product is CASSPSGQGRWETQYF.

The chain has TRBV12-5 and TRBJ1-1; D is perhaps TRBD1 (5 bases). Germline V gives CDR1 LGHNT, CDR2 FRNRAP. This CDR3 contains 16 residues. Trimming left V 1 base short and J 4 bases short, with 16 bases between. CDR3: CASGLGWGGAGTEAFF. The DNA for the CDR3 is TGTGCTAGTGGTTTGGGTTGGGGTGGGGCAGGCACTGAAGCTTTCTTT.

In this sample, this clonotype turned up a few times. The chain couples TRBV7-2 to TRBJ1-4; 8 bases line up with TRBD1. V lost 5 bases to trimming and J lost 11 bases; unmatched junction nucleotides: 7. The CDR3 sequence is 13 residues long. The germline gives CDR1 SGHTA, CDR2 FQGNSA. Here the CDR3 reads CASSTGQGGKLFF. CDR3 coding DNA: TGTGCCAGCAGCACCGGACAGGGCGGGAAACTGTTTTTT.

This clonotype was counted at least ten times. This chain uses TRBV12-3 or TRBV12-4 with TRBJ2-1; D is perhaps TRBD2 (6 bases). The CDR3 spans 16 residues. Trimming removed 6 bases from V and 6 bases from J, with 21 bases in between. CDR3 nucleotides: TGTGCCAGCAGCCCTGGGGGGTGGCGGGGAACCAATGAGCAGTTCTTC. Its protein product is CASSPGGWRGTNEQFF.

This clonotype came up a few times. The V and J genes are TRBV12-3 or TRBV12-4 and TRBJ2-2; the match to TRBD2 covers 11 bases. V shed 8 bases, J shed 5 bases, and the junction held 10 bases outside the gene matches. The CDR3 is 16 residues long. CDR3 loop: CASRPSLAGGTGELFF. The CDR3 DNA follows: TGTGCCAGCCGGCCGTCCCTAGCGGGGGGTACCGGGGAGCTGTTTTTT.

This clonotype has at least ten counts. The CDR3 DNA sequence: TGCAGTGCTAGAGCGGGACCGGATACGCAGTATTTT. This translates into CSARAGPDTQYF. The V call is TRBV20-1, the J call TRBJ2-3; D possibly uses TRBD1 or TRBD2 (5 bases each). V was trimmed by 1 base and J by 6 bases, leaving 8 bases between them. Germline assignment: CDR1 DFQATT and CDR2 SNEGSKA (reference sequence). The CDR3 totals 12 residues.

This clonotype was observed at least ten times. V and J are TRBV4-3 and TRBJ1-2; perhaps TRBD1 as D (6 bases). The germline gives CDR1 LGHNA, CDR2 YSLEER. V was trimmed by 2 bases and J by 4 bases, leaving 8 bases between them. The CDR3 is 13 residues long. CDR3 in DNA: TGCGCCAGCAGCCAAACAGGGTTCTATGGCTACACCTTC. This codes for CASSQTGFYGYTF.

This clonotype came up many times. This chain uses TRBV12-3 or TRBV12-4 with TRBJ2-1; TRBD2 aligns across 7 bases. CDR3 size: 14 residues. Trimming at V came to 4 bases and at J to 7 bases, leaving 7 bases not matched to a gene. The DNA for the CDR3 is TGTGCCAGCAGTTCCGGACTAGGGCTTAATGAGCAGTTCTTC. This codes for CASSSGLGLNEQFF.

This clonotype was seen many times. This chain links TRBV29-1 with TRBJ2-3, with 8 bases matching TRBD1. The CDR3 totals 15 residues. V trimming: 2 bases; J trimming: 2 bases; junction bases outside the gene matches: 6. Per germline, CDR1 SQVTM and CDR2 ANQGSEA. The CDR3 spells CSVEPRGLPTDTQYF. CDR3 nucleotide sequence: TGCAGCGTTGAACCCAGGGGGCTACCCACAGATACGCAGTATTTT.

At least ten counts were recorded for this clonotype. This rearrangement joins TRBV12-3 or TRBV12-4 to TRBJ2-1; D remains unclear. This CDR3 region has 16 residues. V was cut by 6 bases and J by 3 bases, with 18 bases left in between. For the CDR3, the DNA is TGTGCCAGCAGAAATTGGTGGCAGAGAGACTACAATGAGCAGTTCTTC. The encoded protein is CASRNWWQRDYNEQFF.

The chain links TRBV9 to TRBJ1-1, with TRBD1 as a possible D gene (6 bases). Germline-derived CDR1 and CDR2 are SGDLS and YYNGEE. Trimming pared 1 base from V and 0 bases from J, leaving 10 bases between. The CDR3 runs to 15 residues. The chain's CDR3 is CASSVRTAMNTEAFF. CDR3 nucleotide sequence: TGTGCCAGCAGCGTAAGGACAGCCATGAACACTGAAGCTTTCTTT.

In this sample, this clonotype turned up a few times. V and J are TRBV30 and TRBJ2-1; possibly TRBD1 for D (6 bases). The CDR3 runs to 13 residues. Germline-derived CDR1 and CDR2 are GTSNPN and SVGIG (reference sequence). V lost 4 bases and J 4 bases, leaving 11 bases between the germline ends. The CDR3 DNA reads as TGTGCCTGGACTCCGGACAGTTACAATGAGCAGTTCTTC. Its translation: CAWTPDSYNEQFF.

This clonotype was seen repeatedly, ten times or more. This rearrangement joins TRBV20-1 to TRBJ2-2; TRBD2 matches 8 bases. The ends lost 0 bases at V and 3 bases at J; junction bases unmatched: 3. CDR3 length equals 15 residues. Germline assignment: CDR1 DFQATT and CDR2 SNEGSKA (reference sequence). The CDR3 nucleotides are TGCAGTGCTAGAGATAGCGGGAATTACACCGGGGAGCTGTTTTTT. Its translation is CSARDSGNYTGELFF.

With respect to this clonotype: An end of the junction does not agree with germline; a read error may underlie this. The chain uses TRBV12-3 or TRBV12-4 and TRBJ2-6; maybe TRBD2 (6 bases). The CDR3 has 19 residues. CDR3 coding DNA: TGTGCCAGCTGTTTAGCGCTGGGACTCCCAGGGACTGGGGCCAACGTCCTGACTTTC. As protein: CASCLALGLPGTGANVLTF.

In this sample, this clonotype turned up many times. The V call is TRBV9, the J call TRBJ2-5, with D uncertain. V lost 0 bases and J lost 5, with 11 bases in between. This CDR3 is 14 amino acids long. CDR1 SGDLS and CDR2 YYNGEE come from the germline V gene. This CDR3 reads CASSVGGVQETQYF. The CDR3 DNA sequence: TGTGCCAGCAGCGTAGGCGGTGTCCAGGAGACCCAGTACTTC.

The CDR3 DNA reads as TGTGCCAGCAGCTTTAGACTAGCCCAGCATGCCACCGGGGAGCTGTTTTTT. Protein sequence: CASSFRLAQHATGELFF. The chain has TRBV7-9 and TRBJ2-2, with 7 bases that match TRBD2. Per germline, CDR1 SEHNR and CDR2 FQNEAQ (reference sequence). V lost 3 bases to trimming and J lost 4 bases; unmatched junction nucleotides: 11. The CDR3 has 17 residues.

J is TRBJ2-1 and V is TRBV20-1, with D possibly TRBD2 on 7 matching bases. The length of the CDR3 is 13 residues. V was cut by 3 bases and J by 12 bases, with 18 bases left in between. CDR1 and CDR2 from the germline V gene are DFQATT and SNEGSKA (reference sequence). The CDR3 DNA follows: TGCAGTGCTAGTCAGCTAGCCCGGGGGGCGCAGTTCTTC. This gives the protein CSASQLARGAQFF.

With respect to this clonotype: It may be a read error: a sequence one base away is much more abundant. The V call is TRBV20-1, the J call TRBJ2-5, with a tentative D call TRBD2 (7 bases). Trimming took off 4 bases at V and 3 bases at J, with 18 bases between the two ends. Germline V lookup: CDR1 DFQATT, CDR2 SNEGSKA (reference sequence). There are 15 residues in the CDR3. The CDR3 loop is CSATDWGGAEETQYF. For the CDR3, the DNA is TGCAGTGCTACAGATTGGGGGGGGGCAGAAGAGACCCAGTACTTC.

In this sample, this clonotype turned up many times. The J gene is TRBJ2-7, the V gene TRBV20-1; TRBD1 might be the D (6 bases). The CDR3 length is 14 residues. Germline V gene lookup returns CDR1 DFQATT and CDR2 SNEGSKA (reference sequence). V lost 5 bases and J 5 bases, leaving 19 bases between the germline ends. CDR3 sequence reads: CSAPRRDIDDEQYF. Here the CDR3 DNA reads TGCAGTGCTCCACGTCGGGACATAGACGACGAGCAGTACTTC.

This clonotype was observed a few times. The chain combines TRBV15 with TRBJ2-7; 8 bases match TRBD2. The CDR3 loop spans 14 amino acids. Germline V CDR1 and CDR2: LNHNV, YYDKDF (reference sequence). With V trimmed by 8 bases and J by 4 bases, 10 bases remained unmatched. Here the CDR3 DNA reads TGTGCCACCTCTTTCGAGCGGGGGACATACGAGCAGTACGTC. Translating gives CATSFERGTYEQYV.

The J gene is TRBJ1-4, the V gene TRBV20-1, with a weak D call TRBD1 (6 bases). The V and J ends lost 6 bases and 8 bases respectively, with 19 bases between them. This CDR3 contains 14 residues. Germline loops: CDR1 DFQATT, CDR2 SNEGSKA (reference sequence). The CDR3 sequence: CSAAQGPLEEKLFF. CDR3 nucleotides: TGCAGTGCCGCCCAGGGGCCGCTTGAGGAAAAACTGTTTTTT.

V gene TRBV6-1 combines with J gene TRBJ1-6; the D gene is possibly TRBD1 (5 bases). The germline V gene has CDR1 MNHNS and CDR2 SASEGT. The CDR3 loop spans 15 amino acids. V was cut by 8 bases and J by 0 bases, with 11 bases left in between. CDR3 DNA: TGTGCCAGCCGACGGGACCCCTCCTATAATTCACCCCTCCACTTT. It is translated as CASRRDPSYNSPLHF.

This clonotype has a count of ten or more. This rearrangement joins TRBV29-1 to TRBJ2-1; 8 nucleotides align to TRBD2. Germline V gives CDR1 SQVTM, CDR2 ANQGSEA. CDR3 length equals 14 residues. The J segment lost 0 bases and the V segment lost 7 bases, leaving 5 bases of the junction unmatched. The CDR3 sequence is CSAGSGNSYNEQFF. The CDR3 DNA sequence: TGCAGCGCCGGTAGCGGGAACTCCTACAATGAGCAGTTCTTC.

The gene calls are TRBV12-3 or TRBV12-4 and TRBJ1-3, with D unresolved. The CDR3 covers 14 residues. The ends were cut back, 6 bases at V and 0 bases at J, with 9 bases in the middle. The CDR3 region has the DNA TGTGCCAGCAGGTCCGGGAGCTCTGGAAACACCATATATTTT. This sequence encodes CASRSGSSGNTIYF.

In its sample, this clonotype was seen many times. The chain employs TRBV20-1 and TRBJ2-5; D is unclear. The CDR3 spans 14 residues. Germline V CDR1 and CDR2: DFQATT, SNEGSKA (reference sequence). V was shortened by 0 bases and J by 2 bases, with 10 bases between the two germline ends. CDR3 in amino acids: CSARDVALQETQYF. The CDR3 region has the DNA TGCAGTGCTAGAGATGTGGCTCTACAAGAGACCCAGTACTTC.

The genes are TRBV7-9 and TRBJ2-1, with 8 bases identical to TRBD1. The CDR3 has 15 amino acids. Germline V CDR1 and CDR2: SEHNR, FQNEAQ (reference sequence). Losses at the gene ends were 5 bases for V and 8 bases for J; bases not matched to a gene: 11. CDR3 coding DNA: TGTGCCAGCAGCGACAGGGGTCGGGCTGACGATGAGCAGTTCTTC. Translation: CASSDRGRADDEQFF.